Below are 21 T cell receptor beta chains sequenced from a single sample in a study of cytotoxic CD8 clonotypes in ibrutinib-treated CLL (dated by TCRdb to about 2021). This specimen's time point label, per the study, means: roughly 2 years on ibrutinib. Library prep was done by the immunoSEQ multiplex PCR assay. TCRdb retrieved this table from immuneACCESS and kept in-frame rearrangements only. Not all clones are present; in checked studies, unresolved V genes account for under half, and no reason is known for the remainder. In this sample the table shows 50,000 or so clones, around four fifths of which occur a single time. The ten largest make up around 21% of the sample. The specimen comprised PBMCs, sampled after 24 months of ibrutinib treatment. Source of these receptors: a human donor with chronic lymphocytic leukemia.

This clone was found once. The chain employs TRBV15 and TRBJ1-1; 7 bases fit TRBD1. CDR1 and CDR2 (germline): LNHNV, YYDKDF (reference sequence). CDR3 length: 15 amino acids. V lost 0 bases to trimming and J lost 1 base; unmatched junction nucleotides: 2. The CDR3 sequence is CATSRDRDRNTEAFF. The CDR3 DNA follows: TGTGCCACCAGCAGAGATCGGGACAGGAACACTGAAGCTTTCTTT.

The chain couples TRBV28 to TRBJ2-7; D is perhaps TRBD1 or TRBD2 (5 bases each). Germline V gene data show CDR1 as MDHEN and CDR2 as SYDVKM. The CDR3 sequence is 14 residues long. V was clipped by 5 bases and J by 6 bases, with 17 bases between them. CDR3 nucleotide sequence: TGTGCCAGCAGTAGGTCCCCCGGGGCCCGCGAGCAGTACTTC. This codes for CASSRSPGAREQYF.

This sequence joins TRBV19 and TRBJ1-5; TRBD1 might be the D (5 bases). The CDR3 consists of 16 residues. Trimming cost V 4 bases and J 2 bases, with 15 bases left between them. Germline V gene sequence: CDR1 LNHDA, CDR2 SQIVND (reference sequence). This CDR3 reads CASSTTRVTRNQPQHF. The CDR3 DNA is TGTGCCAGTAGTACAACCAGGGTAACCCGCAATCAGCCCCAGCATTTT. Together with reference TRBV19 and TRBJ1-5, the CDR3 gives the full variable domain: DGGITQSPKYLFRKEGQNVTLSCEQNLNHDAMYWYRQDPGQGLRLIYYSQIVNDFQKGDIAEGYSVSREKKESFPLTVTSAQKNPTAFYLCASSTTRVTRNQPQHFGDGTRLSIL.

The CDR3 nucleotides read TGCGCCAGCAGCCAAGCGTCTTCCGGGGGCGGCGGTCAGCCCCAGCATTTT. This encodes CASSQASSGGGGQPQHF. V usage is TRBV4-1 and J usage is TRBJ1-5, with a weak D call TRBD1 (6 bases). In germline, CDR1 is MGHRA, CDR2 YSYEKL. This CDR3 is built from 17 residues. Trimming left V 1 base short and J 6 bases short, with 19 bases between.

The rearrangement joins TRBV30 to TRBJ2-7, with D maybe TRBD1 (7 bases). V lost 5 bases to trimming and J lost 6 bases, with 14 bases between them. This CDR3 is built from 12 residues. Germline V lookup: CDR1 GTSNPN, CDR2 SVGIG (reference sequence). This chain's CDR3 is CAWDPGGGEQYF. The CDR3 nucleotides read TGTGCCTGGGACCCAGGGGGAGGCGAGCAGTACTTC. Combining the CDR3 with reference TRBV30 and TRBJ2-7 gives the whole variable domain SQTIHQWPATLVQPVGSPLSLECTVEGTSNPNLYWYRQAAGRGLQLLFYSVGIGQISSEVPQNLSASRPQDRQFILSSKKLLLSDSGFYLCAWDPGGGEQYFGPGTRLTVT.

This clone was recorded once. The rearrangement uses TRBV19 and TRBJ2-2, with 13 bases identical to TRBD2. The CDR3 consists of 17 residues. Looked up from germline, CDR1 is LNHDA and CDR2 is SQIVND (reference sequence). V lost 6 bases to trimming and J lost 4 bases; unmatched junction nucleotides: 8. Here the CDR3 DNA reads TGTGCCAGTAGGTGGACTAGCGGGGGCCCCGGCACCGGGGAGCTGTTTTTT. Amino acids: CASRWTSGGPGTGELFF.

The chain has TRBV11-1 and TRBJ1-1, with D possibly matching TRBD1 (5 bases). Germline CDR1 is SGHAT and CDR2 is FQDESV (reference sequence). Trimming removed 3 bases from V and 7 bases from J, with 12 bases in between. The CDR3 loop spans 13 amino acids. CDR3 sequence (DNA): TGTGCCAGCAGCTTCGTGTCGGGGGGTGAAGCTTTCTTT. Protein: CASSFVSGGEAFF.

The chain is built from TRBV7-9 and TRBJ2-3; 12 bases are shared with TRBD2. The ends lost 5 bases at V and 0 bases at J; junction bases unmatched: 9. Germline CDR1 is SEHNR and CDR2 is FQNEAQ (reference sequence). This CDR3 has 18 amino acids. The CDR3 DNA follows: TGTGCCAGCAGCCCCCGGGCTAGCGGGAGGGGTAGCACAGATACGCAGTATTTT. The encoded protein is CASSPRASGRGSTDTQYF. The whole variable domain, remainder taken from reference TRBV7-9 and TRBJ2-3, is DTGVSQNPRHKITKRGQNVTFRCDPISEHNRLYWYRQTLGQGPEFLTYFQNEAQLEKSRLLSDRFSAERPKGSFSTLEIQRTEQGDSAMYLCASSPRASGRGSTDTQYFGPGTRLTVL.

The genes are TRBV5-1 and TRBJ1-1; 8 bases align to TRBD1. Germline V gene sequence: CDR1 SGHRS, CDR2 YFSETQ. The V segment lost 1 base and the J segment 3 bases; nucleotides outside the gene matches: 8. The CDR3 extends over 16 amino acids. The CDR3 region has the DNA TGCGCCAGCAGCTTGATGGCAGGGGGCTTAGACACTGAAGCTTTCTTT. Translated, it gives CASSLMAGGLDTEAFF.

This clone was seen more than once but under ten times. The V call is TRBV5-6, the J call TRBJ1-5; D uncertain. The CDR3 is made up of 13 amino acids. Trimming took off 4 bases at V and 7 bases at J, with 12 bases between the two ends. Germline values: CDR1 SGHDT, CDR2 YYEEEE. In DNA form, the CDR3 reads TGTGCCAGCAGCAACGGGCGCTCCCAGCCCCAGCATTTT. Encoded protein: CASSNGRSQPQHF.

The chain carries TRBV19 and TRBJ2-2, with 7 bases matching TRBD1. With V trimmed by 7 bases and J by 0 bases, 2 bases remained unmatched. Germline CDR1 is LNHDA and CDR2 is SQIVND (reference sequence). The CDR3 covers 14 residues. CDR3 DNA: TGTGCCAGTAAGGACAGGACGAACACCGGGGAGCTGTTTTTT. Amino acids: CASKDRTNTGELFF.

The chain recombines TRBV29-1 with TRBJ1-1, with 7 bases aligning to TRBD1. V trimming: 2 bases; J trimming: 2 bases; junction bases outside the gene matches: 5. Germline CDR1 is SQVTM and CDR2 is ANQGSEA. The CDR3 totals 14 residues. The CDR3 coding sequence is TGCAGCGTTGAACGAGGGACAGTAAACACTGAAGCTTTCTTT. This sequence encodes CSVERGTVNTEAFF. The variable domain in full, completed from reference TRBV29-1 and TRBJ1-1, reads SAVISQKPSRDICQRGTSLTIQCQVDSQVTMMFWYRQQPGQSLTLIATANQGSEATYESGFVIDKFPISRPNLTFSTLTVSNMSPEDSSIYLCSVERGTVNTEAFFGQGTRLTVV.

CDR3 loop: CASATGASYNEQFF. In nucleotides, the CDR3 is TGTGCCAGCGCCACGGGAGCATCCTACAATGAGCAGTTCTTC. The V call is TRBV9, the J call TRBJ2-1; a possible D gene is TRBD2 (6 bases). Trimming pared 7 bases from V and 1 base from J, leaving 12 bases between. The CDR3 runs 14 residues. Germline CDR1 SGDLS, CDR2 YYNGEE.

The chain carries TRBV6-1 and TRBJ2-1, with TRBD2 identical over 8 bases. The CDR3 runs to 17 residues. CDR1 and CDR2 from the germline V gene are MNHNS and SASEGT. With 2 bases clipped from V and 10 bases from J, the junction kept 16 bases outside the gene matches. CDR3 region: CASSEKKTSGALLEQFF. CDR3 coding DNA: TGTGCCAGCAGTGAAAAAAAAACTAGCGGAGCCCTACTGGAGCAGTTCTTC.

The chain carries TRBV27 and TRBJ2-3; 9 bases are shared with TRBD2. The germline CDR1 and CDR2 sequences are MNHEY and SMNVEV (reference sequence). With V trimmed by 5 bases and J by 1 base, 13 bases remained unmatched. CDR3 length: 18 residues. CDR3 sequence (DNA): TGTGCCAGCAGTCGATGGGCGGGAGGGTCGCTTGGCACAGATACGCAGTATTTT. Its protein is CASSRWAGGSLGTDTQYF.

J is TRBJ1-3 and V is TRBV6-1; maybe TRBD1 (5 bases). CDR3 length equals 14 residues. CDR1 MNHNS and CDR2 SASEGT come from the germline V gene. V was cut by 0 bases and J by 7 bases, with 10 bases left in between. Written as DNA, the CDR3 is TGTGCCAGCAGTGAAGCGGGGACCGTGAACACCATATATTTT. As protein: CASSEAGTVNTIYF.

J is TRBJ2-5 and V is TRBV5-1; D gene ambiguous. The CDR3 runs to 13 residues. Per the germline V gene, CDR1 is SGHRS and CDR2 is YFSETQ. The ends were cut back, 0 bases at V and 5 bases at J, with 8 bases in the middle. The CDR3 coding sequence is TGCGCCAGCAGCTTGGGCTCGGCGGAGACCCAGTACTTC. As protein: CASSLGSAETQYF.

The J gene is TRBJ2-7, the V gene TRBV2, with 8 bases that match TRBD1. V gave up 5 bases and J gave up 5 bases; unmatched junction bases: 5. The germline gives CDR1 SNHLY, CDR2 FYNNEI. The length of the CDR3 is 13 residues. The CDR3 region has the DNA TGTGCCAGCAGTACCGACAGGGGCAACGAGCAGTACTTC. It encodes CASSTDRGNEQYF.

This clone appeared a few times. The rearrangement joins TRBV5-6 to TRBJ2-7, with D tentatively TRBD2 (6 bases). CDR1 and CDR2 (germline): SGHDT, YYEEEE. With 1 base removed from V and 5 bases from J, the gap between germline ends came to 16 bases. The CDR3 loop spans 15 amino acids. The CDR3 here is CASSLRWDSTNEQYF. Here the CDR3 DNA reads TGTGCCAGCAGCTTGAGGTGGGACTCTACGAACGAGCAGTACTTC. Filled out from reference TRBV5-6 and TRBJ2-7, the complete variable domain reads DAGVTQSPTHLIKTRGQQVTLRCSPKSGHDTVSWYQQALGQGPQFIFQYYEEEERQRGNFPDRFSGHQFPNYSSELNVNALLLGDSALYLCASSLRWDSTNEQYFGPGTRLTVT.

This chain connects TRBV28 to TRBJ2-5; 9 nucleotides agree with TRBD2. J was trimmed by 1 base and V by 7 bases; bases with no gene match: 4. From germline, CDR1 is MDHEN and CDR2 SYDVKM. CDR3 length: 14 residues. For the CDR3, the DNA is TGTGCCAGCACCCCTAGCGGGATCCAAGAGACCCAGTACTTC. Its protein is CASTPSGIQETQYF.

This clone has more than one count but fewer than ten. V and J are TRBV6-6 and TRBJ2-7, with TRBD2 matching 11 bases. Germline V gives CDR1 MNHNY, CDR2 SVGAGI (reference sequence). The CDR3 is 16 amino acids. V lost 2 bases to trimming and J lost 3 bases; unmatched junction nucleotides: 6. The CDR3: CASSYGILAGDYEQYF. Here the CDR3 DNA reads TGTGCCAGCAGTTACGGCATACTAGCGGGAGACTACGAGCAGTACTTC.